This T cell receptor beta chain was captured in a study of CD8 T cells in ankylosing spondylitis. Study-level points and caveats: Made up of fewer than 10 highly homologous variants, a TCR beta motif appeared characteristic of ankylosing spondylitis blood. The study looked at matched synovial fluid samples from ankylosing spondylitis patients. Disease-linked clones were reported to be significantly enriched there.

This clonotype was counted a few times. Antigen specificity is unknown. The V gene's germline CDR1 is SQVTM and CDR2 ANQGSEA. Trimming took 6 bases from V and 3 from J, leaving 11 bases between them. CDR3 length equals 13 residues. Quantitative 5'-RACE was performed with molecular barcodes, and it yielded the TCR beta libraries. Via MiXCR, TCRdb re-called the 5' RACE reads, giving one row per CDR3 protein. The table includes over 600,000 distinct CDR3 sequences, 15% to 20% detected once. The sequence was collected from a male donor with ankylosing spondylitis. The sequencing sample was made of blood, either unsorted or a sorted T cell fraction (not recorded which). The chain employs TRBV29-1 and TRBJ1-4, with D uncertain. CDR3 residues: CSVRREANEKLFF. Here the CDR3 DNA reads TGCAGCGTACGTCGGGAGGCTAATGAAAAACTGTTTTTT.